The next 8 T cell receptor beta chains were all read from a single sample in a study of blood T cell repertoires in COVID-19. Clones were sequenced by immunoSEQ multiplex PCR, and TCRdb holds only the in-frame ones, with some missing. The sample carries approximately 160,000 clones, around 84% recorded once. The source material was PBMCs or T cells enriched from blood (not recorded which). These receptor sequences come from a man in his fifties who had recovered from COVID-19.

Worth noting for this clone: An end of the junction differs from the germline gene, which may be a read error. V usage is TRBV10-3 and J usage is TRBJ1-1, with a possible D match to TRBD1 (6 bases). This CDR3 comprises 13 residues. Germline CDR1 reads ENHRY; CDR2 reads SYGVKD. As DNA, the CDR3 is TGTGCCAGCAGTGGACAGACGAACACTGAAGCTTTCTTT. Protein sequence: CASSGQTNTEAFF.

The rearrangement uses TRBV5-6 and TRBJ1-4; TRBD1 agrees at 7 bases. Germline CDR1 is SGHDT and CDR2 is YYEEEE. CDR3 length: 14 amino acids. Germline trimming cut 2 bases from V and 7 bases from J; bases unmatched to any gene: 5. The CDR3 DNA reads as TGTGCCAGCAGCTTTAGACAGGGAGTTGAAAAACTGTTTTTT. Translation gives CASSFRQGVEKLFF.

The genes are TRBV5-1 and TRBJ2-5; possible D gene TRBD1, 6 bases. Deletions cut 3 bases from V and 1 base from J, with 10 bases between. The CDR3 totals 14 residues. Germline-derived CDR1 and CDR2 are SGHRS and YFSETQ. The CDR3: CASSSQGFQETQYF. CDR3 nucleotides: TGCGCCAGCAGCTCTCAGGGGTTCCAAGAGACCCAGTACTTC.

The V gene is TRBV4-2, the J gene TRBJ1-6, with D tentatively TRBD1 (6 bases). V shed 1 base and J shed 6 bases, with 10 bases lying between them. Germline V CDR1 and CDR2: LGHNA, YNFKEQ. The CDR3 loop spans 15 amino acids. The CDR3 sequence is CASSQVQDSNSPLHF. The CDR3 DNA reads TGTGCCAGCAGCCAAGTTCAGGACAGTAATTCACCCCTCCACTTT.

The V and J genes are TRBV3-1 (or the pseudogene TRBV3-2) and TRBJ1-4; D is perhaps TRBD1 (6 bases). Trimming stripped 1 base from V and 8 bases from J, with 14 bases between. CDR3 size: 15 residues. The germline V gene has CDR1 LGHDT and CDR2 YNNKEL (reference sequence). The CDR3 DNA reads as TGTGCCAGCAGCCAAGGGGGACACACGCGGGAAAAACTGTTTTTT. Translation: CASSQGGHTREKLFF.

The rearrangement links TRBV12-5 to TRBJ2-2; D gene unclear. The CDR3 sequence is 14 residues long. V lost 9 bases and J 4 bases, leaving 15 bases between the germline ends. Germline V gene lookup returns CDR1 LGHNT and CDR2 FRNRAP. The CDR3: CARLKESGTGELFF. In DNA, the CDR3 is TGTGCTAGATTAAAAGAGTCCGGCACCGGGGAGCTGTTTTTT.

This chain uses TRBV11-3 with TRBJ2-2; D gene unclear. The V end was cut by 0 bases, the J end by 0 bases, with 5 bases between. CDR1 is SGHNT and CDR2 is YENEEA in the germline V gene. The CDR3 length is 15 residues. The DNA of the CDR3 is TGTGCCAGCAGCTTAGAACTATCGAACACCGGGGAGCTGTTTTTT. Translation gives CASSLELSNTGELFF.

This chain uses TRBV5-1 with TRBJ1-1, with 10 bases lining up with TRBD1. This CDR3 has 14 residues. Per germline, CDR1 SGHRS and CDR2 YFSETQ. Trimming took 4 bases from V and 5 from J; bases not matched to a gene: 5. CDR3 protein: CASSTDRGITEAFF. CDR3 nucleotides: TGCGCCAGCAGCACGGACAGGGGGATTACTGAAGCTTTCTTT.